Each of the 18 T cell receptor beta chains below was sequenced from the same sample in a study of Tregs in tolerant kidney transplant recipients. Recipients received nonmyeloablative bone marrow transplants from related graft donors, with transient mixed chimerism. Measured with immunoSEQ multiplex PCR; TCRdb has only the in-frame clones, and not every one. The profile shows about 81,000 clones, 91% of them singletons. Specimen: CD4+ T cells from blood (PBMCs), collected 24 months after the transplant. These receptors came from a human patient who received a combined kidney and bone marrow transplant. Some T cells may have come from the graft donor.

The J gene is TRBJ2-3, the V gene TRBV6-1; the match to TRBD1 covers 9 bases. This CDR3 has 14 residues. The J segment lost 6 bases and the V segment lost 8 bases, leaving 9 bases of the junction unmatched. The germline CDR1 and CDR2 sequences are MNHNS and SASEGT. The CDR3 sequence is CASFWDRVMDTQYF. The CDR3 DNA follows: TGTGCCAGCTTCTGGGACAGGGTCATGGATACGCAGTATTTT.

The chain uses TRBV7-2 and TRBJ2-2; perhaps TRBD1 as D (5 bases). Deletions cut 5 bases from V and 3 bases from J, with 22 bases between. The CDR3 is 18 amino acids. Germline V lookup: CDR1 SGHTA, CDR2 FQGNSA. In DNA form, the CDR3 reads TGTGCCAGCAGCGTGCTAGGGGCCGAACTATCCGACACCGGGGAGCTGTTTTTT. It is translated as CASSVLGAELSDTGELFF. Variable domain in full (rest from reference TRBV7-2 and TRBJ2-2): GAGVSQSPSNKVTEKGKDVELRCDPISGHTALYWYRQSLGQGLEFLIYFQGNSAPDKSGLPSDRFSAERTGGSVSTLTIQRTQQEDSAVYLCASSVLGAELSDTGELFFGEGSRLTVL.

The chain links TRBV4-3 to TRBJ2-7; D is perhaps TRBD2 (6 bases). With 0 bases removed from V and 2 bases from J, the gap between germline ends came to 14 bases. Germline V gene data show CDR1 as LGHNA and CDR2 as YSLEER. CDR3 size: 16 residues. The CDR3 coding sequence is TGCGCCAGCAGCCAAGATTGGGGCGGGGCAACCTACGAGCAGTACTTC. Encoded protein: CASSQDWGGATYEQYF.

The rearrangement uses TRBV27 and TRBJ2-3; 7 bases map to TRBD1. There are 15 residues in the CDR3. Germline trimming cut 3 bases from V and 1 base from J; bases unmatched to any gene: 4. Germline V gene data show CDR1 as MNHEY and CDR2 as SMNVEV (reference sequence). The CDR3 loop reads CASSLGTAGTDTQYF. The CDR3 DNA reads as TGTGCCAGCAGTTTGGGGACAGCGGGCACAGATACGCAGTATTTT.

This rearrangement joins TRBV11-3 to TRBJ2-1; no clear D. CDR3 length: 15 amino acids. Germline assignment: CDR1 SGHNT and CDR2 YENEEA. V was shortened by 0 bases and J by 6 bases, with 12 bases between the two germline ends. CDR3 region: CASSLDWASFNEQFF. The CDR3 coding sequence is TGTGCCAGCAGCTTAGATTGGGCCAGCTTCAATGAGCAGTTCTTC.

The rearrangement uses TRBV29-1 and TRBJ1-2, with 9 bases that match TRBD1. The CDR3 totals 16 residues. V lost 6 bases and J lost 6; bases outside the gene matches: 17. The germline gives CDR1 SQVTM, CDR2 ANQGSEA. This CDR3 is CSVRTTGGSGKDGYTF. CDR3 DNA sequence: TGCAGCGTAAGAACGACAGGGGGAAGCGGTAAGGATGGCTACACCTTC.

This clone was observed a few times. The chain has TRBV4-2 and TRBJ2-7; 8 bases line up with TRBD1. V dropped 1 base and J dropped 7; count of bases not matched to a gene: 9. The CDR3 spans 15 residues. The germline gives CDR1 LGHNA, CDR2 YNFKEQ. As DNA, the CDR3 is TGTGCCAGCAGCCAAGGAACAGGGGGTATCTCTGAGCAGTACTTC. The encoded protein is CASSQGTGGISEQYF.

The genes are TRBV7-9 and TRBJ2-5, with D perhaps matching TRBD2 (5 bases). V shed 1 base and J shed 7 bases, with 13 bases lying between them. CDR3 length: 14 residues. Germline assignment: CDR1 SEHNR and CDR2 FQNEAQ (reference sequence). CDR3: CASSLGDRAATQYF. The CDR3 nucleotides read TGTGCCAGCAGCTTAGGGGATAGAGCGGCGACCCAGTACTTC.

In this sample, this clone turned up once. The chain couples TRBV13 to TRBJ2-1; 11 positions match TRBD2. From germline, CDR1 is PRHDT and CDR2 FYEKMQ (reference sequence). CDR3 length equals 16 residues. The ends lost 5 bases at V and 4 bases at J; junction bases unmatched: 7. The CDR3 sequence: CASSTLGTSGYNEQFF. Here the CDR3 DNA reads TGTGCCAGCAGCACTCTAGGGACTAGCGGTTACAATGAGCAGTTCTTC.

In regard to this clone: Compared with germline, one end of the junction differs, possibly owing to a read error. In nucleotides, the CDR3 is TGTGCCAGCAGCGGCGGTAGGCCGCTTTACGCCTTC. The encoded protein is CASSGGRPLYAF. The chain carries TRBV9 and TRBJ1-2; D unresolved. The germline gives CDR1 SGDLS, CDR2 YYNGEE. The CDR3 extends over 12 amino acids.

The chain links TRBV11-3 to TRBJ1-2; 8 nucleotides match TRBD1. The J segment lost 3 bases and the V segment lost 4 bases, leaving 1 base of the junction unmatched. The CDR3 extends over 13 amino acids. CDR1 and CDR2 (germline): SGHNT, YENEEA. CDR3 residues: CASSSGGYYGYTF. As DNA, the CDR3 is TGTGCCAGCAGCTCAGGGGGCTACTATGGCTACACCTTC.

The V gene is TRBV5-1, the J gene TRBJ2-2, with D maybe TRBD2 (7 bases). The germline V gene encodes CDR1 SGHRS and CDR2 YFSETQ. This CDR3 region has 16 residues. V shed 5 bases and J shed 3 bases, with 17 bases lying between them. CDR3 sequence (DNA): TGCGCCAGCAGTCGCGGGGGCCCGAGCCACACCGGGGAGCTGTTTTTT. Its translation: CASSRGGPSHTGELFF.

This chain joins TRBV6-4 and TRBJ2-1, with 12 bases aligning to TRBD2. This CDR3 contains 16 residues. V dropped 5 bases and J dropped 2; count of bases not matched to a gene: 4. Germline lookup yields CDR1 MRHNA and CDR2 SNTAGT. In DNA, the CDR3 is TGTGCCAGCAGTAGGCTAGCGGGAGGGCCCTACAATGAGCAGTTCTTC. The encoded protein is CASSRLAGGPYNEQFF.

The chain links TRBV5-8 to TRBJ2-6, with D hard to call. The CDR3 consists of 17 residues. Between the trimmed V and J ends, which lost 0 bases and 0 bases, there was a span of 10 bases. Germline CDR1 and CDR2: SGHTS and YDEGEE. The CDR3 DNA is TGTGCCAGCAGCTTGGACATGGTATACTCTGGGGCCAACGTCCTGACTTTC. It specifies CASSLDMVYSGANVLTF.

The V gene is TRBV5-5, the J gene TRBJ2-7, with D possibly being TRBD1 (5 bases). The CDR3 totals 15 residues. Germline V gene data show CDR1 as SGHKS and CDR2 as YYEKEE (reference sequence). V lost 1 base to trimming and J lost 7 bases, with 18 bases between them. In DNA form, the CDR3 reads TGTGCCAGCAGCTTGCCAGGGTTTCGCTTTGAAGAGCAGTACTTC. This translates into CASSLPGFRFEEQYF.

The chain is built from TRBV7-9 and TRBJ2-3; 9 nucleotides match TRBD2. The CDR3 contains 17 residues. The germline V gene has CDR1 SEHNR and CDR2 FQNEAQ (reference sequence). V lost 4 bases to trimming and J lost 0 bases; unmatched junction nucleotides: 8. The CDR3: CASSSRSSGTSTDTQYF. The CDR3, as DNA: TGTGCCAGCAGCTCACGATCTAGCGGGACTAGCACAGATACGCAGTATTTT. The variable domain in full, with the rest retrieved from reference TRBV7-9 and TRBJ2-3, is DTGVSQNPRHKITKRGQNVTFRCDPISEHNRLYWYRQTLGQGPEFLTYFQNEAQLEKSRLLSDRFSAERPKGSFSTLEIQRTEQGDSAMYLCASSSRSSGTSTDTQYFGPGTRLTVL.

This clone was observed once. The chain joins TRBV5-4 to TRBJ2-2; D remains ambiguous. Deletions cut 0 bases from V and 7 bases from J, with 16 bases between. The CDR3 loop spans 16 amino acids. Germline V CDR1 and CDR2: SGHNT, YYREEE (reference sequence). This CDR3 is CASSLVAERKYGELFF. The CDR3 DNA reads TGTGCCAGCAGCTTGGTGGCGGAGAGAAAGTACGGGGAGCTGTTTTTT. The whole variable domain, remainder taken from reference TRBV5-4 and TRBJ2-2, is ETGVTQSPTHLIKTRGQQVTLRCSSQSGHNTVSWYQQALGQGPQFIFQYYREEENGRGNFPPRFSGLQFPNYSSELNVNALELDDSALYLCASSLVAERKYGELFFGEGSRLTVL.

This CDR3 reads CASSLRVGLTSGNYNEQFF. The CDR3 DNA sequence: TGTGCCAGCAGCTTACGTGTTGGCCTGACTAGCGGGAACTACAATGAGCAGTTCTTC. V and J are TRBV7-3 and TRBJ2-1, with 11 bases aligning to TRBD2. Germline loops: CDR1 SGHTA, CDR2 FQGTGA. V gave up 2 bases and J gave up 3 bases; unmatched junction bases: 12. The CDR3 runs to 19 residues. The variable domain in full, with the rest retrieved from reference TRBV7-3 and TRBJ2-1, is GAGVSQTPSNKVTEKGKYVELRCDPISGHTALYWYRQSLGQGPEFLIYFQGTGAADDSGLPNDRFFAVRPEGSVSTLKIQRTERGDSAVYLCASSLRVGLTSGNYNEQFFGPGTRLTVL.